The rows below give T cell receptor beta chains drawn from one sample of a study of blood T cell repertoires in COVID-19. This table comes from immunoSEQ multiplex PCR, and its TCRdb copy is limited to in-frame clones, with some not included. The data contain about 140,000 clones, around 82% of them singletons. Sequencing used peripheral blood. All receptors come from a woman aged 55-69 years with acute or convalescent COVID-19. The CDR3 runs from the conserved cysteine through the conserved F or W. The order of the fields is J gene, V gene, CDR3 protein.

TRBJ2-5 TRBV7-6 CASSPIAGTGETQYF
TRBJ2-3 TRBV9 CASSVAGGRSDTQYF
TRBJ2-7 TRBV5-1 CASSFTVSYEQYF
TRBJ2-2 TRBV14 CASSHSFRDRVHPAFEGELFF
TRBJ1-2 TRBV28 CAVLGGYYGYTF
TRBJ1-6 TRBV5-1 CASSDGDRASGSPLHF
TRBJ1-2 TRBV10-1 CASSDDRGYGYTF
TRBJ2-3 TRBV5-6 CASTKAEGSRTDTQYF
TRBJ2-7 TRBV28 CASSLGRLYEQYF
TRBJ1-1 TRBV6-5 CASRKIQHNTEAFF
TRBJ2-7 TRBV19 CASSPRSISASEQYF
TRBJ2-7 TRBV18 CASSPRRGPYEQYF
TRBJ1-1 TRBV11-2 CASSLTDRGTEAFF
TRBJ1-6 TRBV24-1 CATSAGTGGLDSPLHF
TRBJ1-3 TRBV20-1 CSASRGAGNTIYF
TRBJ1-6 TRBV10-3 CAISVSRGESPLHF
TRBJ2-7 TRBV7-9 CASRDSGSPYEQYF
TRBJ2-2 TRBV3-1/TRBV3-2 CASSQDSRGELFF
TRBJ1-6 TRBV2 CASSDGVTPIPLHF
TRBJ2-1 TRBV7-2 CASSARVPSGTYNEQFF
TRBJ2-1 TRBV10-3 CAISLTGGGYNEQFF
TRBJ2-1 TRBV3-1/TRBV3-2 CASSQAPPGLAAPVSYNEQFF
TRBJ2-7 TRBV7-8 CASSLGRDLKPEQYF